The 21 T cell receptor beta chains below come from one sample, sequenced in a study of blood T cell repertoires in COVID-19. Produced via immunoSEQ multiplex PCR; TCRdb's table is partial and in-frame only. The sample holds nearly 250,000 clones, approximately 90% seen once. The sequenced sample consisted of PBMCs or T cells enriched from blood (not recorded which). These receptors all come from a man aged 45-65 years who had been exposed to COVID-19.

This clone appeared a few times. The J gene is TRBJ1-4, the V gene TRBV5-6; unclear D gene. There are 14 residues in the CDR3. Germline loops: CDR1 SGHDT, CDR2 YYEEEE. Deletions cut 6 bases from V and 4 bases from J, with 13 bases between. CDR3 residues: CASTALSHNEKLFF. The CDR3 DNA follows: TGTGCCAGCACCGCCCTTAGTCATAATGAAAAACTGTTTTTT.

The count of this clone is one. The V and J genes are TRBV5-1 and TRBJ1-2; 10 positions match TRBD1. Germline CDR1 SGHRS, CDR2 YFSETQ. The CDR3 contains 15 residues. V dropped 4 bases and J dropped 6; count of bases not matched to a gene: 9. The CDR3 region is CASSPGGTGEDGYTF. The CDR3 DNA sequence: TGCGCCAGCAGCCCGGGCGGGACAGGGGAAGATGGCTACACCTTC.

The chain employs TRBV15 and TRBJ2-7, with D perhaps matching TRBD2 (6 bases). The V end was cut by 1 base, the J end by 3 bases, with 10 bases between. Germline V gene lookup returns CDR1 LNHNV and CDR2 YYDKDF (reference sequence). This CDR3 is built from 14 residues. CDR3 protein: CATSRAGDLYEQYF. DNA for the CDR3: TGTGCCACCAGCAGAGCGGGGGACCTCTACGAGCAGTACTTC.

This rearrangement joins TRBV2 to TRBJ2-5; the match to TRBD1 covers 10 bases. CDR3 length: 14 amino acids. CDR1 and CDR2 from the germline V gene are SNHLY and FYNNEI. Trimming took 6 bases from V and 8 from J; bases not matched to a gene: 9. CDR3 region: CASRGQGTQGTQYF. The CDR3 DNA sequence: TGTGCCAGCAGGGGACAGGGGACACAAGGAACCCAGTACTTC.

This CDR3 is CASNPTRGAGNTEAFF. Here the CDR3 DNA reads TGTGCCAGCAATCCAACCCGGGGGGCTGGGAACACTGAAGCTTTCTTT. V usage is TRBV28 and J usage is TRBJ1-1; D may be TRBD1 (6 bases). Trimming stripped 7 bases from V and 1 base from J, with 19 bases between. This CDR3 contains 16 residues. In germline, CDR1 is MDHEN, CDR2 SYDVKM.

Written as DNA, the CDR3 is TGCGCCAGCAGCTCTGCGGGGGTAGGAAACGACTACAATGAGCAGTTCTTC. This codes for CASSSAGVGNDYNEQFF. The gene calls are TRBV5-1 and TRBJ2-1; TRBD2 matches 7 bases. From germline, CDR1 is SGHRS and CDR2 YFSETQ. The CDR3 sequence is 17 residues long. Trimming cost V 3 bases and J 3 bases; bases outside gene matches: 12.

The CDR3 region is CASSHGQGPYGYTF. The CDR3 nucleotides read TGTGCCAGCAGCCATGGACAGGGACCTTATGGCTACACCTTC. The V gene is TRBV3-1 (or the pseudogene TRBV3-2), the J gene TRBJ1-2; TRBD1 agrees at 8 bases. V was clipped by 3 bases and J by 5 bases; unmatched bases: 5. The CDR3 spans 14 residues. The germline V gene has CDR1 LGHDT and CDR2 YNNKEL (reference sequence).

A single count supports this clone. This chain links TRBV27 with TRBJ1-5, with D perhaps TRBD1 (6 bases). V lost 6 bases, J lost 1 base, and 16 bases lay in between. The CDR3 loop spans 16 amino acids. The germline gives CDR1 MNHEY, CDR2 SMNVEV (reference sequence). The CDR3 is CASRSRSGTSNQPQHF. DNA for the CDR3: TGTGCCAGCAGATCTAGATCCGGGACAAGCAATCAGCCCCAGCATTTT.

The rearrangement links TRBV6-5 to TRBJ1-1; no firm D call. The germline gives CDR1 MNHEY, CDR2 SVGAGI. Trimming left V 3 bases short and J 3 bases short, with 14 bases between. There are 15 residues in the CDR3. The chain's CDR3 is CASSYYSVLDTEAFF. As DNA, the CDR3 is TGTGCCAGCAGTTATTATTCGGTTCTGGACACTGAAGCTTTCTTT.

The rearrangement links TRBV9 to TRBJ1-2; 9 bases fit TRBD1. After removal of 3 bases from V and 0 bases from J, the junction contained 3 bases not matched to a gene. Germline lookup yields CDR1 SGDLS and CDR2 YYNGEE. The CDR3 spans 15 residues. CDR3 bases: TGTGCCAGCAGCGACCGACAGGGGGCTAACTATGGCTACACCTTC. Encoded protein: CASSDRQGANYGYTF.

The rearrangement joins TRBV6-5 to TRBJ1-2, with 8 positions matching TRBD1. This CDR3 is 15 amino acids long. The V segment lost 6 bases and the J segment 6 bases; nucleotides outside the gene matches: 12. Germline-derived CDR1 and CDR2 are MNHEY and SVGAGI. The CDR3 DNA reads TGTGCCAGCAGATACACAGGGGGAGTGCGAAATGGCTACACCTTC. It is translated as CASRYTGGVRNGYTF.

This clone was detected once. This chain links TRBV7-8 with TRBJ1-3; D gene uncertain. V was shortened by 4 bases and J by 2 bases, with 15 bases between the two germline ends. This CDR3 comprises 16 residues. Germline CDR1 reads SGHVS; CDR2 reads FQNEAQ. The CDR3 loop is CASSSGRLRAGNTIYF. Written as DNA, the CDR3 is TGTGCCAGCAGCTCTGGGCGCTTGAGGGCTGGAAACACCATATATTTT. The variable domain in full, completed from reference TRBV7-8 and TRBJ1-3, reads GAGVSQSPRYKVAKRGQDVALRCDPISGHVSLFWYQQALGQGPEFLTYFQNEAQLDKSGLPSDRFFAERPEGSVSTLKIQRTQQEDSAVYLCASSSGRLRAGNTIYFGEGSWLTVV.

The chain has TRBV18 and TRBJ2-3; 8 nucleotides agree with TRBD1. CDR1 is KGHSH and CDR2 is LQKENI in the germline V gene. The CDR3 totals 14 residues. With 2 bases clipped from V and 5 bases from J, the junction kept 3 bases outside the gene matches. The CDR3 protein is CASSPLTGGDTQYF. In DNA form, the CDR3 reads TGTGCCAGCTCACCATTAACAGGGGGAGATACGCAGTATTTT.

The CDR3 DNA sequence: TGTGCCAGCAGGACCAACAGACTATCGACAGGGGTAAATGAAAAACTGTTTTTT. As protein: CASRTNRLSTGVNEKLFF. The chain has TRBV28 and TRBJ1-4; 8 bases map to TRBD1. V trimming: 6 bases; J trimming: 5 bases; junction bases outside the gene matches: 17. The CDR3 is 18 amino acids. Germline CDR1 reads MDHEN; CDR2 reads SYDVKM.

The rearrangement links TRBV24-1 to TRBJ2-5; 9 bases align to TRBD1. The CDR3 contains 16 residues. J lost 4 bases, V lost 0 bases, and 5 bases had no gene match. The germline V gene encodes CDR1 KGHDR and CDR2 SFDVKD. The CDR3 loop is CATSDLRDRERETQYF. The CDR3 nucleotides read TGTGCCACCAGTGATTTGAGGGACAGGGAGCGAGAGACCCAGTACTTC.

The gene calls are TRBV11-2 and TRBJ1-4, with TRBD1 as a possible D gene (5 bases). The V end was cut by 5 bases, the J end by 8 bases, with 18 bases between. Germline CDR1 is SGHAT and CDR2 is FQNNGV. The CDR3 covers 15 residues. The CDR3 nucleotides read TGTGCCAGCAGCCGCCGGGGGTCCAGAGGGGAAAAACTGTTTTTT. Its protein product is CASSRRGSRGEKLFF. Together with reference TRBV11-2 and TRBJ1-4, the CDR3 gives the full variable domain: EAGVAQSPRYKIIEKRQSVAFWCNPISGHATLYWYQQILGQGPKLLIQFQNNGVVDDSQLPKDRFSAERLKGVDSTLKIQPAKLEDSAVYLCASSRRGSRGEKLFFGSGTQLSVL.

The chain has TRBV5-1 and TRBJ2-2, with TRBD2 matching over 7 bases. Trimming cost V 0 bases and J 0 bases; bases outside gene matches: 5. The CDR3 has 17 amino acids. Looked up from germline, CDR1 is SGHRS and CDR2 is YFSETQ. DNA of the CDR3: TGCGCCAGCAGCTTGGACGGGGGGAGCACGAACACCGGGGAGCTGTTTTTT. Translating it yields CASSLDGGSTNTGELFF.

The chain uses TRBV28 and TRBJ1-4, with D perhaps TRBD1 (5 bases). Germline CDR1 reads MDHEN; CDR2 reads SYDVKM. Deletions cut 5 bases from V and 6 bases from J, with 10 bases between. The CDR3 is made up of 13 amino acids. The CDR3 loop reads CASSLRQYEKLFF. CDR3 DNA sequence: TGTGCCAGCAGTCTGCGACAGTATGAAAAACTGTTTTTT.

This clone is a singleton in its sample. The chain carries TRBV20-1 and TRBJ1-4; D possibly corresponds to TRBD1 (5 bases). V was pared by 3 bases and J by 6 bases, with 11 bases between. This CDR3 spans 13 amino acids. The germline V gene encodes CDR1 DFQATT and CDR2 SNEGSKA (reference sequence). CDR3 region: CSASQGLDEKLFF. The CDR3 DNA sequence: TGCAGTGCTAGTCAGGGTTTGGATGAAAAACTGTTTTTT.

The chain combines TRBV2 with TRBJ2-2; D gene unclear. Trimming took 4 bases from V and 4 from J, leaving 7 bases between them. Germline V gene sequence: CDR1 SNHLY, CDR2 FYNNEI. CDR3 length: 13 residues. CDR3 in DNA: TGTGCCAGCAGTGTCAGGTTCACCGGGGAGCTGTTTTTT. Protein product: CASSVRFTGELFF. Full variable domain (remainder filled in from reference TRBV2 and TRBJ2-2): EPEVTQTPSHQVTQMGQEVILRCVPISNHLYFYWYRQILGQKVEFLVSFYNNEISEKSEIFDDQFSVERPDGSNFTLKIRSTKLEDSAMYFCASSVRFTGELFFGEGSRLTVL.

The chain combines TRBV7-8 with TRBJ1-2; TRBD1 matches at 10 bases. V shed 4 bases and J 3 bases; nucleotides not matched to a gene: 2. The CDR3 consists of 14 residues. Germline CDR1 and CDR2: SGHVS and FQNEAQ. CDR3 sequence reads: CASSWDRGDYGYTF. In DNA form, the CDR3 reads TGTGCCAGCAGCTGGGACAGGGGTGACTATGGCTACACCTTC. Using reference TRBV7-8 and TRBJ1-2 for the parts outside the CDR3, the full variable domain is GAGVSQSPRYKVAKRGQDVALRCDPISGHVSLFWYQQALGQGPEFLTYFQNEAQLDKSGLPSDRFFAERPEGSVSTLKIQRTQQEDSAVYLCASSWDRGDYGYTFGSGTRLTVV.